This T cell receptor (beta chain) comes out of a study of beta chain features in type 1 diabetes. In this sample, this clone turned up a few times. This CDR3 has 16 residues. Germline V gene sequence: CDR1 LNHDA, CDR2 SQIVND (reference sequence). Trimming shortened V by 6 bases and J by 1 base, and 16 bases separated the two germline ends. cDNA synthesis used the whole RNA isolate, giving expressed TCRB sequences. Assay used: immunoSEQ multiplex PCR; TCRdb lists only in-frame clones, some missing. The sample gives about 270,000 clones, about 14% of which show up once; around 0.025% is in the top ten. CD4+ naive, central memory, regulatory and stem cell-like memory subsets were isolated by sorting on CD45RO/CCR7/CD25/CD127/CD95/CD27.

The sample was naive CD4+ T cells from blood. The TCR originated in a middle-aged woman in good health. V is TRBV19 and J is TRBJ1-5; possibly TRBD1 for D (6 bases). This chain's CDR3 is CASSDPGVGSNQPQHF. In DNA, the CDR3 is TGTGCCAGTAGCGACCCAGGGGTCGGCAGCAATCAGCCCCAGCATTTT.